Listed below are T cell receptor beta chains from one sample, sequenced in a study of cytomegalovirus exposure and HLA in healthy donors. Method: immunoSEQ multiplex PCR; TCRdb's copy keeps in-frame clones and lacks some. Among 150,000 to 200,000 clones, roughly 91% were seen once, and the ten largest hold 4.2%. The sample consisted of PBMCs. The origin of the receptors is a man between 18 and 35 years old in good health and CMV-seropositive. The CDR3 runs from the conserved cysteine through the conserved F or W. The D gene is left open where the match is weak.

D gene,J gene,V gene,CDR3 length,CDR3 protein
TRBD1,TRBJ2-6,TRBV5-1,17,CASTFGTAAPGANVLTF
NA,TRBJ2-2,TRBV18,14,CASSLEMVPGELFF
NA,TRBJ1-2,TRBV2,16,CASSPVGAAFAYGYTF
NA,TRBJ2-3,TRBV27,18,CASSLSFPPPRDTDTQYF
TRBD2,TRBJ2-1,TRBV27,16,CASSSPAGESYNEQFF
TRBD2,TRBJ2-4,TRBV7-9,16,CASSLDGGSYKNIQYF
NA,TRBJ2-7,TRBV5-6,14,CASSLVREAYEQYF
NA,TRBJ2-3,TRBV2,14,CASSEYEAGDTQYF
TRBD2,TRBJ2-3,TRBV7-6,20,CASSLTPPGLAGASTDTQYF
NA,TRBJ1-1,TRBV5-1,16,CASSLAGGQQNTEAFF
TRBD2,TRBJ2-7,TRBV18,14,CASSPQGGRYEQYF
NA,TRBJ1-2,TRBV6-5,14,CASSYSRQGYGYTF
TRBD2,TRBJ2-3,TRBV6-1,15,CASKIAGGMTDTQYF
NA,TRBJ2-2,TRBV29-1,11,CSVPGYGELFF
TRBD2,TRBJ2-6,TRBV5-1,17,CASSSEREGRGANVLTF
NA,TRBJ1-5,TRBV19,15,CASSYNRVQNQPQHF
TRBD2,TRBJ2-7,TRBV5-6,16,CASSLGGSGRGYEQYF
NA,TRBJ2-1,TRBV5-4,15,CAAQGRVSSYNEQFF
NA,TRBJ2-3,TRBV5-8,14,CANSLLSVEDTQYF
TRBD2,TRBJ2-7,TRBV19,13,CATQRLAGGEQYF
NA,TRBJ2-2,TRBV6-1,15,CASSPRGGYTGELFF
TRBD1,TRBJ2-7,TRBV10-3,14,CAISVGQGLSEQYF
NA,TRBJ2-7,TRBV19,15,CASSIGQSFSYEQYF
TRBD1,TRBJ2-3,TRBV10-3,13,CAISEGQGGTQYF
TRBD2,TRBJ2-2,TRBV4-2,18,CASSQSLTSGTNTGELFF
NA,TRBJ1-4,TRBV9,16,CASSVQGNSLNEKLFF
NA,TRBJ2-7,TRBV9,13,CASSPSQAYEQYF
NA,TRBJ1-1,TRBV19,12,CASSRVGTEAFF
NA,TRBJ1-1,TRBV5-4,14,CASSSRRPVTEAFF
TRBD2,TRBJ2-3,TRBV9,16,CASSVTASGVPDTQYF
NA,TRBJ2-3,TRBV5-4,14,CASIPDRWTDTQYF
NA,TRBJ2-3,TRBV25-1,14,CASSEWSGTDTQYF
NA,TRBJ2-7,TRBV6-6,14,CASSPGVLSYEQYF
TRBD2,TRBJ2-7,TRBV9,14,CASSPGTSGYEQYF
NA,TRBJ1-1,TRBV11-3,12,CASSLRQLEAFF
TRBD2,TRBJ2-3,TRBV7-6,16,CASSETGLAGTDTQYF
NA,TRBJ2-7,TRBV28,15,CASSSPGTYPTEVYF
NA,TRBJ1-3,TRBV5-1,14,CASSLDRAGNTIYF
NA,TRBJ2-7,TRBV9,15,CASSVGRDSTYEQYF
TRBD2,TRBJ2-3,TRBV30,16,CAWSVGLAGATDTQYF
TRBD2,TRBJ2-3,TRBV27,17,CASRQGLAGGKGYTQYF
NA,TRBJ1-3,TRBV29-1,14,CSALATGLGNTIYF
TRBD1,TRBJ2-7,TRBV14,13,CASSQGGTVEQYF
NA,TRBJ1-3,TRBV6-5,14,CASTAGYSGNTIYF
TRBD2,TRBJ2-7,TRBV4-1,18,CASSQGILQREVSYEQYF
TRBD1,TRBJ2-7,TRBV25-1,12,CASGGQGNIQYF
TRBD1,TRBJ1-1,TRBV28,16,CASSPPDRHKNTEAFF
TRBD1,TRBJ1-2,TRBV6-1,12,CASSPRTGGYTF
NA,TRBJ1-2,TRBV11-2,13,CASSLDPRVGYTF
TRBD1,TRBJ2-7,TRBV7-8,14,CASSLPGQGYEQYF
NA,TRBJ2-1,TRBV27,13,CASSLSEYNEQFF
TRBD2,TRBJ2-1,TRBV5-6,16,CASSWKLATQYNEQFF